Listed below are T cell receptor beta chains from one sample, sequenced in a study of blood T cell repertoires in COVID-19. Repertoires were generated with immunoSEQ multiplex PCR, while TCRdb's copy carries only in-frame clones and drops some. The table includes more than 80,000 clones, around 83% detected once. Sequenced material: peripheral blood. These receptors were obtained from a woman aged 65 to 85 with acute or convalescent COVID-19. CDR3s include the opening cysteine and the closing phenylalanine or tryptophan. D genes are given only for firm matches. Clone sizes are given selectively: once, few, many, or a class where the clone is expanded.

-	15	TRBJ2-1	TRBV9	TRBD2	CASSVAGGPGNEQFF	TGTGCCAGCAGCGTAGCGGGGGGGCCGGGGAATGAGCAGTTCTTC
-	15	TRBJ2-3	TRBV7-3	-	CASSFGLSYTDTQYF	TGTGCCAGCAGTTTCGGACTGTCTTACACAGATACGCAGTATTTT
-	12	TRBJ1-4	TRBV27	-	CASSPLLGKLFF	TGTGCCAGCAGCCCCCTACTCGGAAAACTGTTTTTT
few	15	TRBJ2-1	TRBV5-1	-	CASSFRASAYNEQFF	TGCGCCAGCAGCTTTCGAGCTAGCGCTTACAATGAGCAGTTCTTC
few	20	TRBJ2-5	TRBV5-5	TRBD2	CASSWHLLRGGEKGKETQYF	TGTGCCAGCAGCTGGCACCTGCTGCGGGGGGGCGAGAAGGGGAAAGAGACCCAGTACTTC
-	12	TRBJ1-2	TRBV29-1	-	CSVLGGNYGYTF	TGCAGCGTTTTAGGAGGTAACTATGGCTACACCTTC
-	13	TRBJ1-2	TRBV28	-	CASSFSGNYGYTF	TGTGCCAGCAGTTTTTCGGGAAATTATGGCTACACCTTC
-	15	TRBJ1-4	TRBV5-8	-	CASSLEGMGNEKLFF	TGTGCCAGCAGCTTGGAGGGGATGGGAAATGAAAAACTGTTTTTT
-	14	TRBJ1-1	TRBV6-1	-	CASSESSGYTEAFF	TGTGCCAGCAGTGAATCATCAGGGTACACTGAAGCTTTCTTT
-	15	TRBJ2-3	TRBV4-1	-	CASSKVLGETDTQYF	TGCGCCAGCAGTAAAGTGCTGGGAGAGACAGATACGCAGTATTTT
-	15	TRBJ1-3	TRBV5-1	-	CASSLGQLNGNTIYF	TGCGCCAGCAGCTTGGGACAGTTAAATGGAAACACCATATATTTT
-	13	TRBJ1-1	TRBV5-1	-	CASSLQRNTEAFF	TGCGCCAGCAGCCTCCAGCGGAACACTGAAGCTTTCTTT
-	15	TRBJ1-1	TRBV18	-	CASSPTQGRNTEAFF	TGTGCCAGCTCACCAACGCAGGGAAGGAACACTGAAGCTTTCTTT
-	17	TRBJ2-2	TRBV28	TRBD1	CASSGESEGARTGELFF	TGTGCCAGCAGTGGAGAGAGTGAGGGGGCGAGGACCGGGGAGCTGTTTTTT
-	16	TRBJ2-7	TRBV5-1	-	CASSPLAQGYSYEQYF	TGCGCCAGCAGCCCTCTAGCCCAAGGGTACTCCTACGAGCAGTACTTC
-	13	TRBJ2-7	TRBV10-3	-	CAISPEAWGEQYF	TGTGCCATCTCTCCGGAGGCGTGGGGCGAGCAGTACTTC
-	16	TRBJ1-4	TRBV5-1	TRBD1	CASSLGSTGANEKLFF	TGCGCCAGCAGCTTGGGCTCGACAGGGGCTAATGAAAAACTGTTTTTT
-	12	TRBJ2-7	TRBV29-1	TRBD2	CSVGGGSWEQYF	TGCAGCGTTGGGGGGGGATCGTGGGAGCAGTACTTC
-	15	TRBJ2-1	TRBV5-8	TRBD1	CASSLEGQGSGEQFF	TGTGCCAGCAGCTTGGAGGGACAGGGCAGTGGTGAGCAGTTCTTC
-	14	TRBJ1-1	TRBV30	-	CAWGLVRYETEAFF	TGTGCCTGGGGGCTCGTCCGGTATGAAACTGAAGCTTTCTTT
-	16	TRBJ1-1	TRBV7-8	TRBD1	CASSFWTGVRNTEAFF	TGTGCCAGCAGCTTTTGGACAGGGGTTAGGAACACTGAAGCTTTCTTT
few	13	TRBJ1-5	TRBV6-5	-	CASSLSLNQPQHF	TGTGCCAGCAGCCTTAGTTTAAATCAGCCCCAGCATTTT
-	14	TRBJ1-2	TRBV9	-	CASSPPTGTYGYTF	TGTGCCAGCAGCCCCCCTACAGGGACCTATGGCTACACCTTC
-	14	TRBJ2-3	TRBV9	-	CASSLGLRTDTQYF	TGTGCCAGCAGCCTGGGTTTGAGGACAGATACGCAGTATTTT
once	14	TRBJ2-1	TRBV15	TRBD2	CATRDGGGDNEQFF	TGTGCCACCAGGGACGGCGGGGGGGACAATGAGCAGTTCTTC
-	12	TRBJ1-1	TRBV28	-	CASSLLAEGTFF	TGTGCCAGCAGTTTATTGGCAGAGGGAACTTTCTTT
-	16	TRBJ1-4	TRBV3-1/TRBV3-2	TRBD1	CASSRETGATNEKLFF	TGTGCCAGCAGCCGAGAAACAGGGGCAACTAATGAAAAACTGTTTTTT